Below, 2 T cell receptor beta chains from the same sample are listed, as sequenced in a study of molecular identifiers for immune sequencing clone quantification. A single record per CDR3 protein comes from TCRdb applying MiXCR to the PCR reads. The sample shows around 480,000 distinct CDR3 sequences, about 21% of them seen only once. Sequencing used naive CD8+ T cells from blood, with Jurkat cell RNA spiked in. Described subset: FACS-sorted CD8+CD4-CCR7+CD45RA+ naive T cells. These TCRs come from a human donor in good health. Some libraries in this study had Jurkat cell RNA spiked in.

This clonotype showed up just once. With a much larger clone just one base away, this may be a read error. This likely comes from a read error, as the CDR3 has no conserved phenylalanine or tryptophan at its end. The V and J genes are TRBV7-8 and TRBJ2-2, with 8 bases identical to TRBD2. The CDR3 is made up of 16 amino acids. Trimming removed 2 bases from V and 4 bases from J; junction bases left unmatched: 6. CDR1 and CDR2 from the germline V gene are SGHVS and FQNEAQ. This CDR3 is CASSLWASGSTGELFL. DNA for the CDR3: TGTGCCAGCAGCTTATGGGCTAGCGGGTCCACCGGGGAGCTGTTTTTA.

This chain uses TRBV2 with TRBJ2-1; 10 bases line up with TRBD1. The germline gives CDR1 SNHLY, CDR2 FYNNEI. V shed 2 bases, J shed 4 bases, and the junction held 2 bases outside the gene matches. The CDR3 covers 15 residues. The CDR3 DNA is TGTGCCAGCAGTGAATGGACAGGGGGGTACAATGAGCAGTTCTTC. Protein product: CASSEWTGGYNEQFF.